This TCR beta chain derives from a study of early T cells in non-severe SARS-CoV-2 infection. Study summary: Investigators sequenced bulk RNA drawn from unsorted whole blood, and chains remained unpaired.

General study findings and limits: Matching against VDJdb likely underestimated virus-specific expansions, favoring anti-spike CD8.

In its sample, this clonotype was seen a few times. Its antigen is as yet unknown. Germline V lookup: CDR1 MNHEY, CDR2 SMNVEV (reference sequence). The CDR3 has 14 residues. V lost 5 bases, J lost 7 bases, and 15 bases lay in between. Individual cDNA molecules each received unique molecular identifiers attached to them. TCRdb recomputed calls from the 5' RACE reads with MiXCR, one row per CDR3 protein. The sample holds 65,000 to 75,000 distinct CDR3 sequences, under 15% seen once. Sequenced input: whole blood. The chain employs TRBV27 and TRBJ1-5, with unresolved D. The receptor's source is an adult who was a healthcare worker with PCR-confirmed SARS-CoV-2 infection or an uninfected control (not recorded which). The CDR3 DNA is TGTGCCAGCAGTGCAAACAGAGGAAGCCAGCCCCAGCATTTT. This sequence encodes CASSANRGSQPQHF.